Following are 16 T cell receptor beta chains from one sample sequenced in a study of T cell responses to AZD1222 COVID-19 vaccine. Using immunoSEQ multiplex PCR, the repertoire was profiled, and TCRdb retains in-frame clones only, with some absent. The sample lists about 120,000 clones; more than 75% were seen once. The material sequenced was peripheral blood, taken on day 0 of AZD1222 vaccination. Source of these receptors: an adult in good health.

The chain links TRBV7-8 to TRBJ1-5; 7 nucleotides agree with TRBD1. CDR1 is SGHVS, CDR2 FQNEAQ, per germline. The CDR3 length is 15 residues. Losses at the gene ends were 1 base for V and 4 bases for J; bases not matched to a gene: 4. Written as DNA, the CDR3 is TGTGCCAGCAGCTTAGAGACAGGGTGGAATCAGCCCCAGCATTTT. Protein sequence: CASSLETGWNQPQHF. Variable domain in full (rest from reference TRBV7-8 and TRBJ1-5): GAGVSQSPRYKVAKRGQDVALRCDPISGHVSLFWYQQALGQGPEFLTYFQNEAQLDKSGLPSDRFFAERPEGSVSTLKIQRTQQEDSAVYLCASSLETGWNQPQHFGDGTRLSIL.

This clone was seen only a few times. The gene calls are TRBV14 and TRBJ2-7; 7 positions match TRBD2. The germline V gene has CDR1 SGHDN and CDR2 FVKESK. The J segment lost 5 bases and the V segment lost 0 bases, leaving 7 bases of the junction unmatched. This CDR3 region has 15 residues. CDR3 in DNA: TGTGCCAGCAGCCAAGATAGGAGCGGGGCTGACGAGCAGTACTTC. It codes for CASSQDRSGADEQYF.

This clone appeared a single time. DNA for the CDR3: TGTGCCACCAGCATTGGTATCTACGAGCAGTACTTC. Protein: CATSIGIYEQYF. The chain links TRBV15 to TRBJ2-7; D is unclear. Trimming left V 4 bases short and J 3 bases short, with 7 bases between. The germline V gene has CDR1 LNHNV and CDR2 YYDKDF (reference sequence). The CDR3 contains 12 residues.

The genes are TRBV19 and TRBJ2-2; maybe TRBD1 (6 bases). Trimming stripped 7 bases from V and 6 bases from J, with 12 bases between. The CDR3 is 13 residues long. The germline CDR1 and CDR2 sequences are LNHDA and SQIVND (reference sequence). CDR3: CASKQGHAGELFF. The CDR3 region has the DNA TGTGCCAGTAAACAGGGACACGCCGGGGAGCTGTTTTTT.

The CDR3 here is CASSFLQGSSGNTIYF. CDR3 nucleotides: TGTGCCAGCAGCTTTTTACAGGGGTCCTCTGGAAACACCATATATTTT. This chain uses TRBV7-2 with TRBJ1-3, with 7 bases aligning to TRBD1. V lost 3 bases and J lost 0; bases outside the gene matches: 5. The germline V gene has CDR1 SGHTA and CDR2 FQGNSA. The CDR3 length is 16 residues.

This clone occurred once. The chain employs TRBV5-1 and TRBJ2-7, with a tentative D call TRBD1 (6 bases). Germline CDR1 reads SGHRS; CDR2 reads YFSETQ. The CDR3 length is 14 residues. Trimming pared 6 bases from V and 3 bases from J, leaving 16 bases between. Written as DNA, the CDR3 is TGCGCCAGCAACAGGGACGACGGCGTCTACGAGCAGTACTTC. Translated: CASNRDDGVYEQYF.

The gene calls are TRBV7-9 and TRBJ1-1, with D uncertain. Per the germline V gene, CDR1 is SEHNR and CDR2 is FQNEAQ (reference sequence). The germline V and J ends were trimmed by 5 bases and 6 bases, with 16 bases remaining between them. This CDR3 spans 14 amino acids. The CDR3 here is CASSPGLGKAEAFF. The DNA for the CDR3 is TGTGCCAGCAGCCCAGGCCTAGGGAAGGCTGAAGCTTTCTTT.

This clone was observed once. The chain combines TRBV27 with TRBJ1-5; the D is unclear. The V and J ends lost 4 bases and 7 bases respectively, with 14 bases between them. The CDR3 totals 14 residues. Per germline, CDR1 MNHEY and CDR2 SMNVEV (reference sequence). The CDR3 coding sequence is TGTGCCAGCAGTTCCCAAGCCCTAAAGCAGCCCCAGCATTTT. Translating gives CASSSQALKQPQHF.

The genes are TRBV12-3 or TRBV12-4 and TRBJ2-1; D is possibly TRBD2 (5 bases). Deletions cut 9 bases from V and 6 bases from J, with 12 bases between. This CDR3 is 12 amino acids long. This CDR3 is CASSRGSNEQFF. CDR3 bases: TGTGCCAGTTCCAGAGGGAGCAATGAGCAGTTCTTC.

The sample holds one count of this clone. The chain combines TRBV19 with TRBJ1-4; TRBD1 matches at 7 bases. Trimming at V came to 6 bases and at J to 7 bases, leaving 8 bases not matched to a gene. CDR3 size: 14 residues. From germline, CDR1 is LNHDA and CDR2 SQIVND (reference sequence). The CDR3: CASRQQGLTEKLFF. DNA of the CDR3: TGTGCCAGTAGACAACAGGGGCTTACTGAAAAACTGTTTTTT.

The chain employs TRBV2 and TRBJ2-1; 7 bases fit TRBD2. With V trimmed by 4 bases and J by 0 bases, 15 bases remained unmatched. This CDR3 has 19 amino acids. Germline V gene data show CDR1 as SNHLY and CDR2 as FYNNEI. The CDR3 coding sequence is TGTGCCAGCAGTGGAAGTAAAAGCGGGAAGATCAGCTCCTACAATGAGCAGTTCTTC. Translation: CASSGSKSGKISSYNEQFF.

The chain couples TRBV30 to TRBJ1-5; tentative D call: TRBD1 (6 bases). Germline-derived CDR1 and CDR2 are GTSNPN and SVGIG (reference sequence). Trimming took off 3 bases at V and 4 bases at J, with 16 bases between the two ends. The CDR3 has 15 residues. The CDR3 region is CAWSGTQGGNQPQHF. The CDR3 nucleotides are TGTGCCTGGAGCGGAACCCAAGGGGGAAATCAGCCCCAGCATTTT.

This chain connects TRBV21-1 to TRBJ1-4; the table's TRBD1 call for D was not verified on the DNA. TRBV21-1 is classified as a pseudogene. The CDR3 covers 12 residues. The chain's CDR3 is CASSKQNEKLFF. For the CDR3, the DNA is TGTGCCAGCAGCAAACAAAATGAAAAACTGTTTTTT.

The chain carries TRBV5-4 and TRBJ2-7, with TRBD1 matching 7 bases. The V gene end was trimmed by 4 bases and the J gene end by 1 base; junction bases not matched to a gene: 5. The CDR3 runs to 14 residues. Germline V lookup: CDR1 SGHNT, CDR2 YYREEE (reference sequence). CDR3 residues: CASSAGDRSYEQYF. The CDR3 coding sequence is TGTGCCAGCAGCGCAGGGGACAGATCCTACGAGCAGTACTTC.

J is TRBJ2-7 and V is TRBV24-1; D might be TRBD1 or TRBD2, each matching 5 bases. From germline, CDR1 is KGHDR and CDR2 SFDVKD. This CDR3 has 13 amino acids. V was clipped by 1 base and J by 6 bases, with 9 bases between them. CDR3 region: CATSDLTGGEQYF. CDR3 coding DNA: TGTGCCACCAGTGATTTAACAGGAGGCGAGCAGTACTTC.

V usage is TRBV7-9 and J usage is TRBJ2-1; TRBD1 aligns across 8 bases. In germline, CDR1 is SEHNR, CDR2 FQNEAQ (reference sequence). This CDR3 is 14 amino acids long. After removal of 8 bases from V and 7 bases from J, the junction contained 10 bases not matched to a gene. The CDR3 region has the DNA TGTGCCAGCTTTGGACAGGGTTGGAGTAATGAGCAGTTCTTC. Encoded protein: CASFGQGWSNEQFF. The full variable domain, with the rest looked up from reference TRBV7-9 and TRBJ2-1, is DTGVSQNPRHKITKRGQNVTFRCDPISEHNRLYWYRQTLGQGPEFLTYFQNEAQLEKSRLLSDRFSAERPKGSFSTLEIQRTEQGDSAMYLCASFGQGWSNEQFFGPGTRLTVL.